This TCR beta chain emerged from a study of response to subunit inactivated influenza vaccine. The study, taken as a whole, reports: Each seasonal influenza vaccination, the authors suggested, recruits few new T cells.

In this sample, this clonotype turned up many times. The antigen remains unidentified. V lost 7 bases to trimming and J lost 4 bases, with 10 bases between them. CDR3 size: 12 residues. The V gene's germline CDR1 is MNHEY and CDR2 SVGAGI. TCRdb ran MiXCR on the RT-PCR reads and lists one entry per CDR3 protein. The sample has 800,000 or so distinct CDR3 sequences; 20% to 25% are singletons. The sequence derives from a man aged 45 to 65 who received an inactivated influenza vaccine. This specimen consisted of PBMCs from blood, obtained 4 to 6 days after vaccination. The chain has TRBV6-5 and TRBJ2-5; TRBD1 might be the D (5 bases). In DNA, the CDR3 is TGTGCCAGCACGGGTCAGGGAGAGACCCAGTACTTC. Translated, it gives CASTGQGETQYF.